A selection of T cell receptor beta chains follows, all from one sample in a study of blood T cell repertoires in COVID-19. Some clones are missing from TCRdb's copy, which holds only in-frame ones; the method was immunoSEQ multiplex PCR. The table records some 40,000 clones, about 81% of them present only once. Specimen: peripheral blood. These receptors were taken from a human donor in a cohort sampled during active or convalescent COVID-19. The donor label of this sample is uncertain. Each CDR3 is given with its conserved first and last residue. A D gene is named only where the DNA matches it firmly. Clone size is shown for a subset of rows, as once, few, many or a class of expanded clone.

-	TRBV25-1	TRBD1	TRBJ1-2	CASSTTGGPLSNYGYTF	TGTGCCAGCAGTACCACAGGGGGCCCACTATCTAACTATGGCTACACCTTC
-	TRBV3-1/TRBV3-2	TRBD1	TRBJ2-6	CASSPGQGALSGANVLTF	TGTGCCAGCAGCCCGGGACAGGGGGCACTATCTGGGGCCAACGTCCTGACTTTC
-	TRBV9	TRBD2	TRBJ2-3	CASSVVGGAGLAGTDTQYF	TGTGCCAGCAGCGTAGTAGGTGGAGCGGGGCTAGCGGGCACAGATACGCAGTATTTT
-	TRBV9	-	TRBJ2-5	CASSATGHPTDF	TGTGCCAGCAGCGCTACGGGACATCCCACGGACTTC
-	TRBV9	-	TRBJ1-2	CASSLQGEEGYTF	TGTGCCAGCAGTTTACAGGGTGAGGAGGGCTACACCTTC
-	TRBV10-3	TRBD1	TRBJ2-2	CATTGANTGELFF	TGTGCCACCACAGGGGCTAACACCGGGGAGCTGTTTTTT
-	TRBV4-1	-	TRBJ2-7	CASSQEPPGWRLYEQYF	TGCGCCAGCAGCCAAGAGCCCCCTGGTTGGAGACTCTACGAGCAGTACTTC
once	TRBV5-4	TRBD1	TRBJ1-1	CASSAGQKNTEAFF	TGTGCCAGCAGCGCGGGACAGAAGAACACTGAAGCTTTCTTT
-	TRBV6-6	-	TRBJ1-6	CASSRGRDNSPLHF	TGTGCCAGCAGCCGAGGGAGAGATAATTCACCCCTCCACTTT
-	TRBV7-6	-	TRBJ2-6	CASSPAGRTSGANVLTF	TGTGCCAGCAGCCCCGCGGGACGGACCTCTGGGGCCAACGTCCTGACTTTC
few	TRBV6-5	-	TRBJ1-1	CASRGGGTEAFF	TGTGCCAGCAGGGGAGGGGGCACTGAAGCTTTCTTT
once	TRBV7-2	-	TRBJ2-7	CASSPSGGTLREQYF	TGTGCCAGCAGCCCATCTGGAGGGACCCTTAGGGAGCAGTACTTC
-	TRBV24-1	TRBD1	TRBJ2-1	CATSDFGQGAYNEQFF	TGTGCCACCAGTGACTTCGGACAGGGGGCCTACAATGAGCAGTTCTTC
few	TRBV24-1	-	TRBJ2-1	CATSDLTGHYNEQFF	TGTGCCACCAGTGATTTGACGGGACACTACAATGAGCAGTTCTTC
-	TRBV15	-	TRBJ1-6	CATSRRSYNSPLHF	TGTGCCACCAGCAGACGCTCCTATAATTCACCCCTCCACTTT
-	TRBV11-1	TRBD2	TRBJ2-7	CASSHPSGIYEQYF	TGTGCCAGCAGCCACCCGAGCGGGATATACGAGCAGTACTTC